This TCR beta chain was obtained from a study of T-cell memory formation after mild COVID-19. General observations from the study: Day 15 to 85 contractors were CD4/CD8 balanced; later expanders leaned CD4+. In second-wave clones peaking day 37, SARS-CoV-2 specificity remained unconfirmed.

Turning to this clonotype: No antigen is known for it.

The CDR3 contains 16 residues. Germline V lookup: CDR1 MNHNY, CDR2 SVGAGI (reference sequence). With 6 bases removed from V and 6 bases from J, the gap between germline ends came to 23 bases. TCRdb called the 5' RACE reads again in MiXCR, with one record for every CDR3 protein. Here the sample spans around 300,000 distinct CDR3 sequences, under 8.5% being singletons. The specimen was PBMCs or a T cell subset sorted from them (not recorded which). The rearrangement uses TRBV6-6 and TRBJ1-2, with no clear D. The source is a man between 18 and 35 years old who had mild COVID-19 (a few samples of this study predate the infection). Cell type and time point are not known. The DNA for the CDR3 is TGTGCCAGCAGCCTCGACGGGCCCCACCTTGGAAATGGCTACACCTTC. Residues: CASSLDGPHLGNGYTF.